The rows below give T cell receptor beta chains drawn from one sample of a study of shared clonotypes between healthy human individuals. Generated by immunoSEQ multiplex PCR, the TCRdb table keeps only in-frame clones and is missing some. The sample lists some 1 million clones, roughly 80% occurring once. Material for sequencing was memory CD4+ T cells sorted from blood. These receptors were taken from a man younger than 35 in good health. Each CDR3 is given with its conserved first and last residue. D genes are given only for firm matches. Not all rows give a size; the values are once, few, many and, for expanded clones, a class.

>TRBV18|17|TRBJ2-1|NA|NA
TGTGCCAGCTCGCCATTCACCTATGGGACGACCTACAATGAGCAGTTCTTC
CASSPFTYGTTYNEQFF
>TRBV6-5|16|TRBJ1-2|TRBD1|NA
TGTGCCAGCAGCTACCAGGCCGGGACAGGGGTCGGTGGCTACACCTTC
CASSYQAGTGVGGYTF
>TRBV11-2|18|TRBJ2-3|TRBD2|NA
TGTGCCAGCAGCCTTTTAGCGGGGACCTTTACTAGCACAGATACGCAGTATTTT
CASSLLAGTFTSTDTQYF
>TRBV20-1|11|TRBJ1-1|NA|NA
TGCAGTGCTAGAGTGAACACTGAAGCTTTCTTT
CSARVNTEAFF
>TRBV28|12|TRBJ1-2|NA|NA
TGTGCCAGCAGTCGGACTGACTATGGCTACACCTTC
CASSRTDYGYTF
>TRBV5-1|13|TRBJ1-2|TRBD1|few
TGCGCCAGCAGGGAGACAGGGGGAGAGGGCTACACCTTC
CASRETGGEGYTF
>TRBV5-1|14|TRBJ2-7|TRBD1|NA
TGCGCCAGCAGCCTGAGGACAGGGATGGGCGAGCAGTACTTC
CASSLRTGMGEQYF
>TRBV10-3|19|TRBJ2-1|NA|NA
TGTGCCATCAGTGGGCAGGGACCCGTGATTGGGAGCTCCTACAATGAGCAGTTCTTC
CAISGQGPVIGSSYNEQFF
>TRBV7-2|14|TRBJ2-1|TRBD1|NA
TGTGCCAGCCTAGGGGGCTTGACCTACAATGAGCAGTTCTTC
CASLGGLTYNEQFF
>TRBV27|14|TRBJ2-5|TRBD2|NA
TGTGCCAGCAGTCCGGGACTAGCGGTGGTAACCCAGTACTTC
CASSPGLAVVTQYF
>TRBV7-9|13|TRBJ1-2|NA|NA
TGTGCCAGCAGCGCGGGGGAAGGCTATGGCTACACCTTC
CASSAGEGYGYTF
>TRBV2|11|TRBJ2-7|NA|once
TGTGCCAGCAGCGCTTTCGACGAGCAGTACTTC
CASSAFDEQYF
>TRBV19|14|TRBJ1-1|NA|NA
TGTGCCAGTAGCTTCAACCCAGTGAACACTGAAGCTTTCTTT
CASSFNPVNTEAFF
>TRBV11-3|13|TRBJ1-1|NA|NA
TGTGCCAGCAGCGTCACGACGAGCACTGAAGCTTTCTTT
CASSVTTSTEAFF
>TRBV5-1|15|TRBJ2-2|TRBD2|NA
TGCGCCAGCAGCCCTCTAGCGGAGAACACCGGGGAGCTGTTTTTT
CASSPLAENTGELFF
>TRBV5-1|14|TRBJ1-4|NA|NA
TGCGCCAGCAGCTTCTCGGGGACTAATGAAAAACTGTTTTTT
CASSFSGTNEKLFF
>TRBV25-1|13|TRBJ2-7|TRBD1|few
TGTGCCAGCAGTGGGGACAGCTCCTACGAGCAGTACTTC
CASSGDSSYEQYF
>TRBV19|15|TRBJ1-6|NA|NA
TGTGCCAGTACCTCAGCCGGCGGGATCGATTCACCCCTCCACTTT
CASTSAGGIDSPLHF
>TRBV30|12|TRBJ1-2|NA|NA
TGTGTCCTCCAGAAGTTCAGCTATGGCTACACCTTC
CVLQKFSYGYTF
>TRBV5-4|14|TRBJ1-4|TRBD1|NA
TGTGCCAGCAGCTGGGACAGGGGGGATGAAAAACTGTTTTTT
CASSWDRGDEKLFF
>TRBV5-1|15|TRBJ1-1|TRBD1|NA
TGCGCCAGCAGCTTGGGGACAGGGTCGAACACTGAAGCTTTCTTT
CASSLGTGSNTEAFF
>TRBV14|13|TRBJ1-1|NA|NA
TGTGCCAGCAGCTGGATCGCAAACACTGAAGCTTTCTTT
CASSWIANTEAFF
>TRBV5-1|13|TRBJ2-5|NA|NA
TGCGCCAGCAGCTTGGAGGTGGATGGGACCCAGTACTTC
CASSLEVDGTQYF
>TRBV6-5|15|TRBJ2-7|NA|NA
TGTGCCAGCAGTAATATTCGCAGGGGTACCTACGAGCAGTACTTC
CASSNIRRGTYEQYF
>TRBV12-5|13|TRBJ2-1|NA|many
TGTGCTAGTGGTCCGGACTCATACAAGGAGCAGTTCTTC
CASGPDSYKEQFF
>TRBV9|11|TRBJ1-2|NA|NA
TGTGCCAGTGGGGATAACTATGGCTACACCTTC
CASGDNYGYTF
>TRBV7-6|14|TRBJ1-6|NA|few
TGTGCCAGCAGCTTATCAGGGGATAATTCACCCCTCCACTTT
CASSLSGDNSPLHF